Each of the 18 T cell receptor beta chains below was sequenced from the same sample in a study of tumor-infiltrating lymphocytes in primary liver carcinoma. cDNA specific to TCR beta was made from 500 ng of total RNA, with a constant-region primer employed for priming. Nested multiplex PCR, run for three rounds with slightly modified ARM-PCR, yielded TCR beta libraries. TRBV1-TRBV30 forward primers paired with a C-beta reverse primer were used in the first two PCR rounds, which ran around 10 cycles each. TCRdb analysed the multiplex PCR reads with MiXCR anew, one entry per CDR3 protein. The table lists some 43,000 distinct CDR3 sequences, 71% of them singletons. Unsorted bulk tissue, roughly 19-34 mg of it, served as the source for co-extraction of RNA and DNA. Sequencing was carried out using liver tumor tissue from sampling region 5. As for subset: tumor region T5, tumor centre. The source of these receptors is a man in his forties with primary liver carcinoma and hepatitis B virus infection.

Points on this clonotype: Since the CDR3 does not end with the conserved phenylalanine or tryptophan, this likely comes from a read error. V gene TRBV12-3 or TRBV12-4 combines with J gene TRBJ2-7, with a possible D match to TRBD2 (5 bases). This CDR3 has 14 residues. CDR3 DNA sequence: TGTACCAGCAGTTTGCATGGAGAGGGCAACGAGCAGTACTTA. Amino acid sequence: CTSSLHGEGNEQYL.

This clonotype has a count of ten or more. V and J are TRBV6-5 and TRBJ2-7; 9 bases align to TRBD1. This CDR3 is built from 15 residues. Losses at the gene ends were 0 bases for V and 3 bases for J; bases not matched to a gene: 3. The germline gives CDR1 MNHEY, CDR2 SVGAGI. The CDR3 bases are TGTGCCAGCAGTTACTCGGGACAGGGCTTCTACGAGCAGTACTTC. Translated: CASSYSGQGFYEQYF.

This clonotype was detected ten times or more. The chain carries TRBV28 and TRBJ2-2; a weak D match, TRBD2 (6 bases). This CDR3 region has 16 residues. V was cut by 8 bases and J by 0 bases, with 16 bases left in between. Germline CDR1 reads MDHEN; CDR2 reads SYDVKM. The CDR3 spells CASFSPGGANTGELFF. CDR3 in DNA: TGTGCCAGCTTTAGCCCGGGCGGGGCGAACACCGGGGAGCTGTTTTTT.

Turning to this clonotype: A much bigger clone sits one base away, suggesting this may be a read error. The CDR3 nucleotides read TGTGCCTGCAGCCCAGAGACAGGGGACGCTTTCTTT. It is translated as CACSPETGDAFF. The genes are TRBV7-9 and TRBJ1-1; 8 bases align to TRBD1. Germline loops: CDR1 SEHNR, CDR2 FQNEAQ (reference sequence). This CDR3 is built from 12 residues.

Worth noting for this clonotype: A read error may explain this, as a much larger clone is one base away. The genes are TRBV5-6 and TRBJ2-1; D is undetermined. This CDR3 contains 16 residues. The germline gives CDR1 SGHDT, CDR2 YYEEEE. This chain's CDR3 is CASSLPGISSFNEQFF. CDR3 nucleotides: TGTGCCAGCAGCCTCCCGGGCATAAGCTCCTTCAATGAGCAGTTCTTC.

Comments on this clonotype: This may be a read error: a much more frequent sequence differs by one nucleotide. V is TRBV30 and J is TRBJ1-1; weak D call: TRBD1 (5 bases). The CDR3 is 10 amino acids. CDR1 is GTSNPN and CDR2 is SVGIG in the germline V gene (reference sequence). CDR3 loop: CARSDSEAFF. The CDR3 coding sequence is TGTGCCAGGAGCGACAGTGAAGCTTTCTTT.

This clonotype was recorded once. The chain recombines TRBV10-1 with TRBJ2-5; either TRBD1 or TRBD2 may fit D (5 bases each). CDR1 and CDR2 from the germline V gene are WNHNN and SYGVQD (reference sequence). The length of the CDR3 is 15 residues. V was shortened by 2 bases and J by 5 bases, with 15 bases between the two germline ends. The DNA of the CDR3 is TGCGCCAGCAGTGAGAGGGACGGCCCCATTGAGACCCAGTACTTC. This sequence encodes CASSERDGPIETQYF.

Concerning this clonotype: The germline gene is not matched at one end of the junction; a read error may be the cause. The gene calls are TRBV4-1 and TRBJ2-3; the match to TRBD1 covers 8 bases. The CDR3 has 16 residues. CDR1 is MGHRA, CDR2 YSYEKL, per germline. CDR3 sequence (DNA): TGCGCCAGCAGCCAGCTCGTGACAGGGGTTACAGATACTCAGTATTTT. The encoded protein is CASSQLVTGVTDTQYF.

Points on this clonotype: A much larger clone differs from this one at a single base, so this may be a read error. The chain couples TRBV10-3 to TRBJ2-7; perhaps TRBD1 as D (6 bases). V was trimmed by 9 bases and J by 2 bases, leaving 17 bases between them. The CDR3 totals 14 residues. In germline, CDR1 is ENHRY, CDR2 SYGVKD. CDR3 amino acids: CAIQQGEGPYEQYF. The CDR3 coding sequence is TGTGCCATACAACAGGGAGAAGGCCCCTACGAGCAGTACTTC.

In regard to this clonotype: Germline and junction disagree at one end, which may indicate a read error. The rearrangement joins TRBV10-3 to TRBJ2-1; tentative D call: TRBD2 (7 bases). The CDR3 is 13 residues long. Germline CDR1 reads ENHRY; CDR2 reads SYGVKD. CDR3 residues: CASASGEGNEHFF. The CDR3, as DNA: TGTGCATCGGCATCAGGGGAGGGGAATGAGCATTTCTTC.

This clonotype came up many times. The chain has TRBV6-5 and TRBJ2-3, with 9 bases fitting TRBD1. The ends lost 6 bases at V and 9 bases at J; junction bases unmatched: 7. Germline loops: CDR1 MNHEY, CDR2 SVGAGI. This CDR3 is built from 13 residues. The CDR3, as DNA: TGTGCCAGCAGGAAAACAGGGGGCGCGACGCAGTATTTT. The encoded protein is CASRKTGGATQYF.

As for this clonotype: At one of its ends the junction is not consistent with the germline gene, which may arise from a read error. The J gene is TRBJ2-1, the V gene TRBV11-2; 12 nucleotides match TRBD2. Germline V gene lookup returns CDR1 SGHAT and CDR2 FQNNGV. The CDR3 contains 16 residues. The CDR3 coding sequence is TGTGCCATCAGCTTTCGACTAGCGGGAGATTTCAATGTGCAGTTCTTT. Translation gives CAISFRLAGDFNVQFF.

This clonotype was detected many times. The chain combines TRBV6-5 with TRBJ1-2; 11 positions match TRBD1. The CDR3 is 14 amino acids. The germline V gene encodes CDR1 MNHEY and CDR2 SVGAGI. V gave up 5 bases and J gave up 9 bases; unmatched junction bases: 8. Here the CDR3 reads CASSRGQGAPSYTF. CDR3 in DNA: TGTGCCAGCAGTCGAGGACAGGGGGCGCCAAGCTACACCTTC.

This clonotype has just a few counts. Since a much larger clone is just one base distant, this may be a read error. The gene calls are TRBV28 and TRBJ2-6; D assignment may be TRBD1 or TRBD2 (5 bases each). Germline CDR1 reads MDHEN; CDR2 reads SYDVKM. There are 14 residues in the CDR3. The CDR3 DNA follows: TGTGCCAGCCTGACTATCTCTGGGGCCAACCTCCTGACTTTC. This sequence encodes CASLTISGANLLTF.

Worth noting for this clonotype: This may arise from a read error, as a much more abundant clone is one base away. The genes are TRBV24-1 and TRBJ2-1, with 7 bases lining up with TRBD1. The germline V gene has CDR1 KGHDR and CDR2 SFDVKD. The CDR3 has 17 amino acids. J lost 7 bases, V lost 1 base, and 12 bases had no gene match. This CDR3 reads CATSDFPVTGKGNEQFF. For the CDR3, the DNA is TGTGCCACCAGTGATTTCCCGGTGACAGGGAAAGGGAATGAGCAGTTCTTC.

This clonotype was found a few times. This chain uses TRBV7-2 with TRBJ2-1; D remains unclear. The CDR3 has 14 amino acids. Trimming removed 6 bases at V and 4 bases at J, with 13 bases between. Germline CDR1 SGHTA, CDR2 FQGNSA. The CDR3 bases are TGTGCCAGCAGTTTAATCGTTGGTTACAATGAGCAGTTCTTC. Its translation is CASSLIVGYNEQFF.

As to this clonotype: At one end, the junction sequence differs from germline, possibly due to a read error. V usage is TRBV11-2 and J usage is TRBJ2-3, with TRBD1 matching over 7 bases. CDR3 length equals 14 residues. Germline V gene sequence: CDR1 SGHAT, CDR2 FQNNGV. The CDR3 DNA sequence: TGTGCCAACAGCTTTCGGGACAGCGCAGCTACGCAGTATTTT. This gives the protein CANSFRDSAATQYF.

V is TRBV4-1 and J is TRBJ2-2; D unclear. Germline loops: CDR1 MGHRA, CDR2 YSYEKL. V shed 3 bases and J shed 9 bases, with 17 bases lying between them. The CDR3 contains 15 residues. Here the CDR3 DNA reads TGCGCCAGCAGCCATGAAGTTGCTAACATCAGGGAGCTGTTTTTT. This encodes CASSHEVANIRELFF.